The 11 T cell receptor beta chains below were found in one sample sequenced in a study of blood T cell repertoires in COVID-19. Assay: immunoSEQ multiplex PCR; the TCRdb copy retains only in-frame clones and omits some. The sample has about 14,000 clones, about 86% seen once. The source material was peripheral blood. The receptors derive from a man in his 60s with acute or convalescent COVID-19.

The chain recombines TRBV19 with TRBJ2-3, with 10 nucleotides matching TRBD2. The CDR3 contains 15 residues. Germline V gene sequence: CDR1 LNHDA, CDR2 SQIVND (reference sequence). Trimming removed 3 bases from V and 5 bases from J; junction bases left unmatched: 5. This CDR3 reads CASSIGLAGVDTQYF. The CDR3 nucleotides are TGTGCCAGTAGTATCGGTCTAGCGGGGGTAGATACGCAGTATTTT.

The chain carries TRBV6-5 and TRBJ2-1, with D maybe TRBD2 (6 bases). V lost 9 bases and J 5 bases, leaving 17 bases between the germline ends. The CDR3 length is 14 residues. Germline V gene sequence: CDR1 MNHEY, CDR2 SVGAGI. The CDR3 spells CARVGLANDNEQFF. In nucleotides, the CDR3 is TGTGCCAGAGTGGGACTGGCAAATGACAATGAGCAGTTCTTC.

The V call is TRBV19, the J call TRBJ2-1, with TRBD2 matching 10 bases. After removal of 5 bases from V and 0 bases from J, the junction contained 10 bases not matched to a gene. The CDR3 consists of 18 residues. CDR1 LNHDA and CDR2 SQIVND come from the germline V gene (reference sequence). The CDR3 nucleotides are TGTGCCAGTAGTCTCGCTATAGCGGGGGGTTTCTCCTACAATGAGCAGTTCTTC. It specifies CASSLAIAGGFSYNEQFF.

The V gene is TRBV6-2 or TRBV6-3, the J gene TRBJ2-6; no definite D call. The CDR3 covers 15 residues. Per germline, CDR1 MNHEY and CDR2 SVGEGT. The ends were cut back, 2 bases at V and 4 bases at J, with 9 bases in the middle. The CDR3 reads CASSYGQSGANVLTF. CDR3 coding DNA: TGTGCCAGCAGTTACGGGCAGTCCGGGGCCAACGTCCTGACTTTC.

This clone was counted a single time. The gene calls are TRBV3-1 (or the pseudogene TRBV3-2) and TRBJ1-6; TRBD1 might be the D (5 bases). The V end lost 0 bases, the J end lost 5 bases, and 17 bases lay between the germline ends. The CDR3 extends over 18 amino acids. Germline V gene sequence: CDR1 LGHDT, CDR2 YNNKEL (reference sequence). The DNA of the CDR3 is TGTGCCAGCAGCCAAGATGCCCCTTCCAGGGCGGATAATTCACCCCTCCACTTT. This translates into CASSQDAPSRADNSPLHF.

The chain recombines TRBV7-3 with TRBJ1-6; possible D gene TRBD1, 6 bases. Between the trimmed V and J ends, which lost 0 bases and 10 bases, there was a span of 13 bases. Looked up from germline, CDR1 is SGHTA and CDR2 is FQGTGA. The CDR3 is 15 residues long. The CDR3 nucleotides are TGTGCCAGCAGCTTAACCTCAGGGGATCGGTCACCCCTCCACTTT. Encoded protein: CASSLTSGDRSPLHF.

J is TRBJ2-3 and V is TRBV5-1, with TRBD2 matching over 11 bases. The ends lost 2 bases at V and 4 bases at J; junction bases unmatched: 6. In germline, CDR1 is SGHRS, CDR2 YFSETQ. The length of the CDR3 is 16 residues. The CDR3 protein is CASSLGLAGGADTQYF. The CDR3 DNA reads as TGCGCCAGCAGCTTAGGGCTAGCGGGAGGAGCAGATACGCAGTATTTT.

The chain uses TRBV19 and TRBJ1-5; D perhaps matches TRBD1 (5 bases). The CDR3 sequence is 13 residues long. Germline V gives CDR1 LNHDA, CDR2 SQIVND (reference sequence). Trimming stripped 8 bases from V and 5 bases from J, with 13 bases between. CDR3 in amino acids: CASGGQSDQPQHF. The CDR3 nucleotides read TGTGCCAGTGGCGGACAATCGGATCAGCCCCAGCATTTT. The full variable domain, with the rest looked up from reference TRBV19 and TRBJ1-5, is DGGITQSPKYLFRKEGQNVTLSCEQNLNHDAMYWYRQDPGQGLRLIYYSQIVNDFQKGDIAEGYSVSREKKESFPLTVTSAQKNPTAFYLCASGGQSDQPQHFGDGTRLSIL.

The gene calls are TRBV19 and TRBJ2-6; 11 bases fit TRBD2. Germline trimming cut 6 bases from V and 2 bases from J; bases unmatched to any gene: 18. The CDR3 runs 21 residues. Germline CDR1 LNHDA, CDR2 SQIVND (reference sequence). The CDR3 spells CASSLTVTSGVFPAGANVLTF. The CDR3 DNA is TGTGCCAGTAGCTTGACGGTGACTAGCGGGGTTTTTCCCGCTGGGGCCAACGTCCTGACTTTC.

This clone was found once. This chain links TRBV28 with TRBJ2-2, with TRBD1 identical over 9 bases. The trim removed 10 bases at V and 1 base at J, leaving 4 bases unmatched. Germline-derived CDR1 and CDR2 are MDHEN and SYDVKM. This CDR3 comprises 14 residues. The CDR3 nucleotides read TGTGCCACCCTGACAGGGGGGAACACCGGGGAGCTGTTTTTT. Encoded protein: CATLTGGNTGELFF.

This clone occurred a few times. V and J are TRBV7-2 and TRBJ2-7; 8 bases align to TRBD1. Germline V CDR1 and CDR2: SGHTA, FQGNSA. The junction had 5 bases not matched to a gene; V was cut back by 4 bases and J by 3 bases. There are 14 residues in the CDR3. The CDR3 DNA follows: TGTGCCAGCAGCTCGGGACAGGAAAGCTACGAGCAGTACTTC. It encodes CASSSGQESYEQYF.